This T cell receptor beta chain came from a study of T cell repertoires and HLA-DP antigens. Each pre-culture CD4+ sample aimed for hundreds of thousands of T cell genomes at deep resolution. The repertoire was sequenced with immunoSEQ multiplex PCR; TCRdb's copy has only in-frame clones and lacks some. The table shows roughly 120,000 clones, with 80% to 95% occurring only once. Trimming left V 4 bases short and J 2 bases short, with 8 bases between. Looked up from germline, CDR1 is MNHEY and CDR2 is SMNVEV (reference sequence). The CDR3 spans 13 residues. This clone was counted once. Antigen unknown. CD4+ T cells, purified by negative selection, averaged roughly 98% purity.

This clonotype was sampled from a young woman in good health and CMV-seronegative. Sequencing input: CD4+ T cells from PBMCs. The chain employs TRBV27 and TRBJ2-5; D is undetermined. The CDR3 loop reads CASSSMGQETQYF. The CDR3 bases are TGTGCCAGCAGTTCCATGGGACAAGAGACCCAGTACTTC.